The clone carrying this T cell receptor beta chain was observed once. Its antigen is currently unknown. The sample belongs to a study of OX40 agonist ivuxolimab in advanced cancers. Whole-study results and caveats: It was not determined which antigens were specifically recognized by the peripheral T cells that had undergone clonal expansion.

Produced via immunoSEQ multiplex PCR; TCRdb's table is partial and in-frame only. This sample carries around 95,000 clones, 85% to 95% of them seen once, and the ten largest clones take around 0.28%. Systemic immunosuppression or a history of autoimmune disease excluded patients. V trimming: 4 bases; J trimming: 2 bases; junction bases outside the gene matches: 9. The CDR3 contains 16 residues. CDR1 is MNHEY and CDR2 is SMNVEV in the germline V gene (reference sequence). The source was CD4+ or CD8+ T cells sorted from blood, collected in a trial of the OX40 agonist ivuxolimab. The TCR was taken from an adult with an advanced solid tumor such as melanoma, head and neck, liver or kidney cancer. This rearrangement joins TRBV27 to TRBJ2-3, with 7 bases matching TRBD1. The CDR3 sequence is CASSSTTGAFTDTQYF. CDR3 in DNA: TGTGCCAGCAGTTCAACAACAGGGGCCTTCACAGATACGCAGTATTTT.